The rows below give T cell receptor beta chains drawn from one sample of a study of shared clonotypes between healthy human individuals. Method: immunoSEQ multiplex PCR; TCRdb's copy keeps in-frame clones and lacks some. The table has about 110,000 clones, roughly 70% seen once. Specimen: memory CD8+ T cells sorted from blood. Receptors originate from a woman younger than 45 in good health. The CDR3 runs from the conserved cysteine through the conserved F or W. A D gene is named only where the DNA matches it firmly. Size is omitted from some rows. Given values are once, few, many or a class for expanded clones.

d_call,j_call,cdr3_length,clone_size,v_call,cdr3_aa,cdr3_nt
TRBD1,TRBJ1-2,15,once,TRBV28,CASSPGQGAARGYTF,TGTGCCAGCAGTCCCGGACAGGGGGCCGCCCGCGGCTACACCTTC
-,TRBJ2-7,14,once,TRBV11-1,CASSYQRDSYEQYF,TGTGCCAGCAGCTACCAACGGGATTCGTACGAGCAGTACTTC
TRBD2,TRBJ2-1,17,-,TRBV5-1,CASSLEASGSSYNEQFF,TGCGCCAGCAGCTTGGAGGCTAGCGGTTCTTCCTACAATGAGCAGTTCTTC
-,TRBJ1-5,12,once,TRBV6-4,CASSKGSQPQHF,TGTGCCAGCAGTAAAGGGAGCCAGCCCCAGCATTTT
TRBD1,TRBJ1-5,18,many,TRBV19,CASSSLLTGVGIIQPQHF,TGTGCCAGTAGTTCCCTGCTAACAGGGGTTGGAATAATTCAGCCCCAGCATTTT
TRBD2,TRBJ2-1,15,-,TRBV30,CAWSVGLAGKNEQFF,TGTGCCTGGAGTGTGGGACTAGCGGGAAAAAATGAGCAGTTCTTC
TRBD2,TRBJ2-1,17,few,TRBV14,CASSRFPSGSSYNEQFF,TGTGCCAGCAGCCGCTTTCCTAGCGGGAGTTCCTACAATGAGCAGTTCTTC
-,TRBJ2-4,13,-,TRBV6-5,CASSNGPLNIQYF,TGTGCCAGCAGCAATGGGCCCTTAAACATTCAGTACTTC
-,TRBJ2-5,13,-,TRBV18,CASSPGVQETQYF,TGTGCCAGCTCACCAGGGGTCCAAGAGACCCAGTACTTC
TRBD2,TRBJ2-1,17,-,TRBV29-1,CSVEGGRTSSSYNEQFF,TGCAGCGTTGAAGGCGGGAGGACTTCCAGCTCCTACAATGAGCAGTTCTTC
-,TRBJ2-7,15,-,TRBV9,CASSEESGDTYEQYF,TGTGCCAGCAGCGAAGAATCAGGGGATACCTACGAGCAGTACTTC
-,TRBJ2-7,16,once,TRBV28,CASSPPYYAWGYEQYF,TGTGCCAGCAGTCCTCCTTATTATGCTTGGGGCTACGAGCAGTACTTC
TRBD2,TRBJ2-2,16,-,TRBV27,CASSPLGLAITGELFF,TGTGCCAGCAGTCCCTTGGGACTAGCGATCACCGGGGAGCTGTTTTTT
-,TRBJ2-7,14,-,TRBV27,CASATVIRTYEQYF,TGTGCCAGCGCTACGGTTATACGGACCTACGAGCAGTACTTC
TRBD2,TRBJ2-3,16,-,TRBV11-2,CASSQSIAGSTDTQYF,TGTGCCAGCAGCCAATCTATAGCGGGCTCCACAGATACGCAGTATTTT
TRBD2,TRBJ2-1,14,-,TRBV6-4,CASSAGLVENEQFF,TGTGCCAGCAGCGCGGGACTAGTTGAAAATGAGCAGTTCTTC
-,TRBJ1-1,14,many,TRBV4-2,CASSQDEEVGEAFF,TGTGCCAGCAGCCAAGATGAGGAGGTCGGAGAAGCTTTCTTT
TRBD1,TRBJ2-1,14,many,TRBV6-4,CASKGQGAGDEQFF,TGTGCCAGCAAGGGACAGGGTGCGGGGGATGAGCAGTTCTTC